The 4 T cell receptor beta chains below come from one sample, sequenced in a study of T cells in Graves' hyperthyroidism and ophthalmopathy (dated by TCRdb to between 2019 and 2020). Library preparation used multiplex PCR. Sequenced using an Illumina HiSeq 2000. TCR beta CDR3 regions were amplified from RNA transcripts. A first-round RT-PCR of the TCR CDR3 used the HTBI primer set with the Qiagen OneStep RT-PCR kit. TCRdb handled the public reads itself, with Q25 trimming in fastp and clone calling in MiXCR, and kept productive beta chains. Rows are combined by CDR3 protein, so each entry shows the most common genes and DNA. This sample has over 450,000 distinct CDR3 sequences in its table, and over 15% of those were observed once. The ten top clones hold approximately 16% of the sample. Sample: blood. The origin of the receptors is a young woman with Graves' ophthalmopathy.

The CDR3 DNA reads as TGTGCCAGCAGCGTAGATCCGGGGGCGCGTAACACTGAAGCTTTCTTT. Protein sequence: CASSVDPGARNTEAFF. The chain carries TRBV9 and TRBJ1-1, with D possibly matching TRBD1 (6 bases). The V end was cut by 0 bases, the J end by 2 bases, with 14 bases between. Germline CDR1 is SGDLS and CDR2 is YYNGEE. This CDR3 has 16 amino acids.

This clonotype was counted a few times. The chain carries TRBV29-1 and TRBJ1-4; 7 bases match TRBD1. The CDR3 loop spans 13 amino acids. Germline trimming cut 4 bases from V and 5 bases from J; bases unmatched to any gene: 4. CDR1 and CDR2 (germline): SQVTM, ANQGSEA. CDR3 sequence reads: CSVVYRGNEKLFF. The CDR3 coding sequence is TGCAGCGTTGTTTACAGGGGCAATGAAAAACTGTTTTTT.

This clonotype was detected ten times or more. The V call is TRBV6-5, the J call TRBJ2-2, with D possibly TRBD2 on 6 matching bases. V was clipped by 2 bases and J by 6 bases, with 13 bases between them. Germline-derived CDR1 and CDR2 are MNHEY and SVGAGI. The CDR3 loop spans 15 amino acids. The CDR3 DNA follows: TGTGCCAGCAGTTACGGGACTGGGGACGCCGGGGAGCTGTTTTTT. This sequence encodes CASSYGTGDAGELFF.

This clonotype was recorded many times. This sequence joins TRBV27 and TRBJ1-5, with a tentative D call TRBD1 (5 bases). The CDR3 spans 16 residues. Trimming pared 3 bases from V and 2 bases from J, leaving 14 bases between. Germline V gene data show CDR1 as MNHEY and CDR2 as SMNVEV (reference sequence). The CDR3 bases are TGTGCCAGCAGTTTGAGGGCCCTGGGGGGCAATCAGCCCCAGCATTTT. Amino acids: CASSLRALGGNQPQHF.